Shown below are 13 T cell receptor beta chains from a single sample sequenced in a study of CD8+ T cells in alopecia areata. Treatment reported: oral pan-JAK inhibitor, 5-10 mg twice daily. RNA extraction was followed by reverse transcription into cDNA, which acted as the sequencing template. The repertoire was sequenced with immunoSEQ multiplex PCR; TCRdb's copy has only in-frame clones and lacks some. The data hold about 180,000 clones, with 51% observed a single time. This sample comprised CD8+ T cells sorted from blood, obtained at approximately week 52, from a patient treated with tofacitinib. The receptor source for this set is a human donor with alopecia areata.

The gene calls are TRBV30 and TRBJ2-7; D may be TRBD1 (6 bases). The CDR3 covers 13 residues. Germline CDR1 reads GTSNPN; CDR2 reads SVGIG (reference sequence). Trimming cost V 1 base and J 7 bases, with 14 bases left between them. The CDR3 reads CAWSGRGLGEQYF. CDR3 sequence (DNA): TGTGCCTGGAGTGGCAGGGGTCTGGGGGAGCAGTACTTC.

As for this clone: A junction end diverges from the germline sequence, so it may reflect a read error. This chain joins TRBV6-5 and TRBJ2-1, with D unresolved. Per germline, CDR1 MNHEY and CDR2 SVGAGI. This CDR3 is 14 amino acids long. This chain's CDR3 is CASSHPTGPGEQFF. The CDR3 region has the DNA TGTGCAAGCAGTCACCCTACCGGGCCTGGTGAGCAGTTCTTC.

The chain has TRBV6-5 and TRBJ2-7; 10 bases match TRBD2. J lost 2 bases, V lost 5 bases, and 6 bases had no gene match. The CDR3 length is 15 residues. Per germline, CDR1 MNHEY and CDR2 SVGAGI. In DNA, the CDR3 is TGTGCCAGCAGTACTGGACTAGCGGAACCCTACGAGCAGTACTTC. Encoded protein: CASSTGLAEPYEQYF.

This rearrangement joins TRBV9 to TRBJ1-6; D is unclear. V lost 3 bases, J lost 7 bases, and 14 bases lay in between. The germline V gene encodes CDR1 SGDLS and CDR2 YYNGEE. The CDR3 extends over 15 amino acids. CDR3 region: CASSEPPGSNSPLHF. The DNA for the CDR3 is TGTGCCAGCAGCGAACCCCCGGGTTCCAATTCACCCCTCCACTTT.

CDR3 sequence (DNA): TGTGCCAGCAGCCAAGAAGGGTTTTCCTACGAGCAGTACTTC. This codes for CASSQEGFSYEQYF. The chain couples TRBV4-2 to TRBJ2-7, with D unresolved. Looked up from germline, CDR1 is LGHNA and CDR2 is YNFKEQ. V gave up 0 bases and J gave up 1 base, with 7 bases separating them. The CDR3 totals 14 residues.

There are a few counts of this clone. The chain employs TRBV7-9 and TRBJ2-2; TRBD2 is a possible D gene (5 bases). CDR3 length: 14 residues. V lost 5 bases, J lost 5 bases, and 12 bases lay in between. The germline CDR1 and CDR2 sequences are SEHNR and FQNEAQ (reference sequence). CDR3 in amino acids: CASSQRDPTGELFF. The CDR3, as DNA: TGTGCCAGCAGCCAGAGGGATCCGACCGGGGAGCTGTTTTTT.

This chain uses TRBV5-4 with TRBJ2-1; TRBD1 aligns across 9 bases. Germline CDR1 is SGHNT and CDR2 is YYREEE (reference sequence). CDR3 length: 15 amino acids. The J segment lost 6 bases and the V segment lost 4 bases, leaving 8 bases of the junction unmatched. This chain's CDR3 is CASSPGGQGGNEQFF. The CDR3 coding sequence is TGTGCCAGCAGCCCCGGGGGACAGGGAGGCAATGAGCAGTTCTTC. The variable domain in full, with the rest retrieved from reference TRBV5-4 and TRBJ2-1, is ETGVTQSPTHLIKTRGQQVTLRCSSQSGHNTVSWYQQALGQGPQFIFQYYREEENGRGNFPPRFSGLQFPNYSSELNVNALELDDSALYLCASSPGGQGGNEQFFGPGTRLTVL.

The chain joins TRBV30 to TRBJ2-1, with a possible D match to TRBD1 (6 bases). V was shortened by 3 bases and J by 5 bases, with 11 bases between the two germline ends. Germline CDR1 and CDR2: GTSNPN and SVGIG (reference sequence). This CDR3 comprises 13 residues. The CDR3 DNA is TGTGCCTGGAGGGACCAGGGGAACAATGAGCAGTTCTTC. This gives the protein CAWRDQGNNEQFF.

In this sample, this clone turned up a few times. This rearrangement joins TRBV29-1 to TRBJ1-2; D is unresolved. The V gene's germline CDR1 is SQVTM and CDR2 ANQGSEA. Deletions cut 6 bases from V and 1 base from J, with 12 bases between. The CDR3 is 13 amino acids. The DNA of the CDR3 is TGCAGCGTGCTGCCCCTAAGTAACTATGGCTACACCTTC. This encodes CSVLPLSNYGYTF.

The genes are TRBV18 and TRBJ1-5; 9 bases map to TRBD1. CDR3 length: 15 residues. With 4 bases clipped from V and 4 bases from J, the junction kept 5 bases outside the gene matches. Germline CDR1 reads KGHSH; CDR2 reads LQKENI. The CDR3 nucleotides are TGTGCCAGCTCACGCCTGGGACAGGGAAATCAGCCCCAGCATTTT. Amino acid sequence: CASSRLGQGNQPQHF.

J is TRBJ1-2 and V is TRBV6-1; 8 bases map to TRBD1. Losses at the gene ends were 4 bases for V and 7 bases for J; bases not matched to a gene: 8. CDR1 and CDR2 from the germline V gene are MNHNS and SASEGT. The CDR3 spans 14 residues. The CDR3 spells CASSADRALFGYTF. The CDR3 DNA reads as TGTGCCAGCAGTGCGGACAGGGCCCTTTTTGGCTACACCTTC.

Comments on this clone: This same CDR3 is encoded by further DNA sequences in the sample. The rearrangement links TRBV27 to TRBJ2-7; D is unresolved. Germline CDR1 is MNHEY and CDR2 is SMNVEV (reference sequence). The CDR3 length is 13 residues. With 2 bases removed from V and 0 bases from J, the gap between germline ends came to 5 bases. The CDR3 DNA follows: TGTGCCAGCAGTTTAATCCCCTCCTACGAGCAGTACTTC. It encodes CASSLIPSYEQYF.

The chain uses TRBV5-6 and TRBJ2-3, with TRBD2 matching 8 bases. Trimming at V came to 1 base and at J to 5 bases, leaving 9 bases not matched to a gene. The V gene's germline CDR1 is SGHDT and CDR2 YYEEEE. The CDR3 runs 16 residues. CDR3 DNA sequence: TGTGCCAGCAGCTTGACCGGAGGGCGGGGGGTAGATACGCAGTATTTT. Translated: CASSLTGGRGVDTQYF. Looking up the rest from reference TRBV5-6 and TRBJ2-3 gives the full variable domain: DAGVTQSPTHLIKTRGQQVTLRCSPKSGHDTVSWYQQALGQGPQFIFQYYEEEERQRGNFPDRFSGHQFPNYSSELNVNALLLGDSALYLCASSLTGGRGVDTQYFGPGTRLTVL.